This passage covers 20 T cell receptor beta chains from one sample sequenced in a study of T cell repertoires in cytomegalovirus infection. No antigen has been assigned to these receptors. TCRdb processed the reads anew with MiXCR; each CDR3 protein has one entry. The profile shows about 68,000 distinct CDR3 sequences, 20% to 25% of them singletons. The source material was PBMCs, sequenced either directly or after in vitro stimulation (not recorded which). The receptors come from a human donor in good health (CMV status not recorded). Some clones in this sample may be carry-over from other donors' samples.

This clonotype was seen only a few times. The chain recombines TRBV7-9 with TRBJ2-5, with TRBD2 identical over 9 bases. Germline lookup yields CDR1 SEHNR and CDR2 FQNEAQ (reference sequence). This CDR3 spans 15 amino acids. Trimming took 1 base from V and 3 from J; bases not matched to a gene: 3. This CDR3 is CASSLDSSGKETQYF. The CDR3 DNA follows: TGTGCCAGCAGCTTAGATTCTAGCGGGAAAGAGACCCAGTACTTC. The whole variable domain, remainder taken from reference TRBV7-9 and TRBJ2-5, is DTGVSQNPRHKITKRGQNVTFRCDPISEHNRLYWYRQTLGQGPEFLTYFQNEAQLEKSRLLSDRFSAERPKGSFSTLEIQRTEQGDSAMYLCASSLDSSGKETQYFGPGTRLLVL.

The chain has TRBV28 and TRBJ2-7, with a weak D call TRBD2 (7 bases). V dropped 9 bases and J dropped 5 bases, with 20 bases sitting between them. This CDR3 region has 14 residues. Germline loops: CDR1 MDHEN, CDR2 SYDVKM. The DNA of the CDR3 is TGTGCCAGTTCAGAACAGGGCGGGGGCGACGAGCAGTACTTC. It codes for CASSEQGGGDEQYF.

The sample holds many counts of this clonotype. J is TRBJ1-2 and V is TRBV4-3, with D tentatively TRBD1 (6 bases). The CDR3 length is 14 residues. Trimming shortened V by 1 base and J by 4 bases, and 10 bases separated the two germline ends. Per the germline V gene, CDR1 is LGHNA and CDR2 is YSLEER. The CDR3 DNA reads as TGCGCCAGCAGCCAAGGACAGGAATCCTATGGCTACACCTTC. Translating gives CASSQGQESYGYTF.

This clonotype appeared many times. The J gene is TRBJ2-7, the V gene TRBV7-2; 7 nucleotides match TRBD2. J gave up 5 bases and V 5 bases, and 15 bases lay outside the gene matches. Germline CDR1 SGHTA, CDR2 FQGNSA. The CDR3 runs to 16 residues. Written as DNA, the CDR3 is TGTGCCAGCAGCCGCCCGGAGGGAGGGCCATCCCACGAGCAGTACTTC. Translating it yields CASSRPEGGPSHEQYF.

This clonotype occurred a few times. This sequence joins TRBV12-3 or TRBV12-4 and TRBJ2-3; TRBD2 aligns across 7 bases. This CDR3 is built from 15 residues. V shed 2 bases and J 2 bases; nucleotides not matched to a gene: 4. The CDR3 DNA reads TGTGCCAGCAGTTTATTCCAGCGGGACACAGATACGCAGTATTTT. This translates into CASSLFQRDTDTQYF.

This clonotype came up a few times. V and J are TRBV12-3 or TRBV12-4 and TRBJ1-5; TRBD1 matches at 7 bases. The CDR3 has 14 amino acids. J lost 1 base, V lost 7 bases, and 4 bases had no gene match. Here the CDR3 reads CASTKGQSNQPQHF. In nucleotides, the CDR3 is TGTGCCAGCACCAAGGGACAGAGCAATCAGCCCCAGCATTTT.

This clonotype occurred a few times. This sequence joins TRBV28 and TRBJ2-3; 9 bases line up with TRBD2. The germline CDR1 and CDR2 sequences are MDHEN and SYDVKM. This CDR3 has 16 amino acids. Germline trimming cut 5 bases from V and 1 base from J; bases unmatched to any gene: 7. DNA for the CDR3: TGTGCCAGCAGTGGGACTAGCTTCACTCGCACAGATACGCAGTATTTT. Translation: CASSGTSFTRTDTQYF.

This clonotype was picked up a small number of times. This rearrangement joins TRBV11-2 to TRBJ1-5; 9 bases map to TRBD1. This CDR3 is 15 amino acids long. Germline values: CDR1 SGHAT, CDR2 FQNNGV. Trimming removed 5 bases from V and 3 bases from J; junction bases left unmatched: 5. The CDR3 reads CASSPGQGVNQPQHF. The CDR3 DNA reads TGTGCCAGCAGCCCGGGACAGGGAGTCAATCAGCCCCAGCATTTT.

This clonotype showed up just a few times. J is TRBJ2-3 and V is TRBV6-4; D remains unclear. Germline V gene data show CDR1 as MRHNA and CDR2 as SNTAGT. The CDR3 is 12 residues long. Trimming left V 6 bases short and J 0 bases short, with 4 bases between. The CDR3 bases are TGTGCCAGCAGGAGCAGCACAGATACGCAGTATTTT. It translates to CASRSSTDTQYF.

Only a few counts were recorded for this clonotype. The chain couples TRBV7-6 to TRBJ2-7; 7 bases map to TRBD1. The CDR3 extends over 12 amino acids. Trimming cost V 5 bases and J 7 bases; bases outside gene matches: 5. Looked up from germline, CDR1 is SGHVS and CDR2 is FNYEAQ. The CDR3 DNA sequence: TGTGCCAGCAGCCAGACAGGGCTGGAGCAGTACTTC. Translating gives CASSQTGLEQYF. Full variable domain (outside the CDR3, taken from reference TRBV7-6 and TRBJ2-7): GAGVSQSPRYKVTKRGQDVALRCDPISGHVSLYWYRQALGQGPEFLTYFNYEAQQDKSGLPNDRFSAERPEGSISTLTIQRTEQRDSAMYRCASSQTGLEQYFGPGTRLTVT.

The chain links TRBV18 to TRBJ2-5; no definite D call. CDR1 and CDR2 (germline): KGHSH, LQKENI. Trimming left V 3 bases short and J 0 bases short, with 8 bases between. The CDR3 is made up of 14 amino acids. This CDR3 is CASSPQSYQETQYF. For the CDR3, the DNA is TGTGCCAGCTCACCTCAGTCGTACCAAGAGACCCAGTACTTC.

This clonotype showed up many times. This chain joins TRBV7-2 and TRBJ2-2; D gene uncertain. V dropped 0 bases and J dropped 1 base, with 6 bases sitting between them. This CDR3 comprises 15 residues. Germline V lookup: CDR1 SGHTA, CDR2 FQGNSA. The CDR3 region is CASSLAGRNTGELFF. Written as DNA, the CDR3 is TGTGCCAGCAGCTTAGCGGGCCGGAACACCGGGGAGCTGTTTTTT.

This clonotype was seen more than once but under ten times. V usage is TRBV4-3 and J usage is TRBJ1-1; D perhaps matches TRBD1 (6 bases). Between the trimmed V and J ends, which lost 3 bases and 9 bases, there was a span of 11 bases. The CDR3 loop spans 12 amino acids. In germline, CDR1 is LGHNA, CDR2 YSLEER. The CDR3 sequence is CASSHLQGQAFF. Here the CDR3 DNA reads TGCGCCAGCAGCCATTTACAGGGTCAAGCTTTCTTT.

In this sample, this clonotype turned up a few times. V gene TRBV7-6 combines with J gene TRBJ2-1; D is perhaps TRBD1 or TRBD2 (5 bases each). CDR1 is SGHVS, CDR2 FNYEAQ, per germline. The CDR3 covers 14 residues. Between the trimmed V and J ends, which lost 8 bases and 4 bases, there was a span of 15 bases. The CDR3 DNA reads TGTGCCAGCGCCAAGGGGTGGGGGTACAATGAGCAGTTCTTC. Translation gives CASAKGWGYNEQFF.

V usage is TRBV27 and J usage is TRBJ2-7; tentatively, D is TRBD2 (6 bases). Germline loops: CDR1 MNHEY, CDR2 SMNVEV (reference sequence). Trimming left V 3 bases short and J 1 base short, with 10 bases between. The CDR3 sequence is 14 residues long. The CDR3 reads CASSFGGPSYEQYF. CDR3 sequence (DNA): TGTGCCAGCAGTTTTGGAGGGCCGTCCTACGAGCAGTACTTC.

This clonotype appeared a few times. The V and J genes are TRBV20-1 and TRBJ2-7, with TRBD2 identical over 7 bases. V shed 5 bases, J shed 2 bases, and the junction held 6 bases outside the gene matches. The germline V gene has CDR1 DFQATT and CDR2 SNEGSKA (reference sequence). The CDR3 consists of 13 residues. The CDR3 bases are TGCAGTGCTGATAGCGGGCGAACCTACGAGCAGTACTTC. It is translated as CSADSGRTYEQYF.

The rearrangement joins TRBV12-3 or TRBV12-4 to TRBJ2-2; TRBD2 matches at 10 bases. CDR3 size: 14 residues. The CDR3, as DNA: TGTGCTAGCGGGGCTAGCGGGAGAAGCGGGGAGCTGTTTTTT. Translating gives CASGASGRSGELFF.

This clonotype was recorded once. This rearrangement joins TRBV20-1 to TRBJ2-1, with 11 bases fitting TRBD2. V lost 0 bases, J lost 8 bases, and 3 bases stayed unmatched. From germline, CDR1 is DFQATT and CDR2 SNEGSKA (reference sequence). The CDR3 is made up of 14 amino acids. The CDR3 nucleotides read TGCAGTGCTAGAGATGGGACTAGCGGCGATGAGCAGTTCTTC. It translates to CSARDGTSGDEQFF.

The chain carries TRBV6-2 or TRBV6-3 and TRBJ2-5; no clear D gene. Trimming pared 2 bases from V and 3 bases from J, leaving 13 bases between. Germline V gene data show CDR1 as MNHEY and CDR2 as SVGEGT. This CDR3 is built from 15 residues. The DNA of the CDR3 is TGTGCCAGCAGTTACAGAATGCGCGGAGAAGAGACCCAGTACTTC. Its protein is CASSYRMRGEETQYF.

The chain joins TRBV11-2 to TRBJ2-3, with 12 bases fitting TRBD2. J lost 5 bases, V lost 2 bases, and 2 bases had no gene match. This CDR3 is 15 amino acids long. Germline V gene data show CDR1 as SGHAT and CDR2 as FQNNGV. The CDR3 DNA reads TGTGCCAGCAGCTTATCTAGCGGGAGGGTAGATACGCAGTATTTT. This encodes CASSLSSGRVDTQYF.